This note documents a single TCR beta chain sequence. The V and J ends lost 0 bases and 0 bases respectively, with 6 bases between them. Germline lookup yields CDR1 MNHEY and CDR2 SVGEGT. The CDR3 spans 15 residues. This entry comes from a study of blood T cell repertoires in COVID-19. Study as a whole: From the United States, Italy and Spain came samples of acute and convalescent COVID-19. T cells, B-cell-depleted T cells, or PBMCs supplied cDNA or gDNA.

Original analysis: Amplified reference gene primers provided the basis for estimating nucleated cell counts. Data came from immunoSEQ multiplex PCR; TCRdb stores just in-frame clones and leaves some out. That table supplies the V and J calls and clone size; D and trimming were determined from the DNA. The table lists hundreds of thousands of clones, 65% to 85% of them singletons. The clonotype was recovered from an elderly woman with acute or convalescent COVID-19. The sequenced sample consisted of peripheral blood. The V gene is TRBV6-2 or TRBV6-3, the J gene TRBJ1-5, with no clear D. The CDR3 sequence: CASSYSDYSNQPQHF. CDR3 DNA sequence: TGTGCCAGCAGTTACTCGGACTATAGCAATCAGCCCCAGCATTTT.